The 25 T cell receptor beta chains below were found in one sample sequenced in a study of blood T cell repertoires in COVID-19. Repertoires were generated with immunoSEQ multiplex PCR, while TCRdb's copy carries only in-frame clones and drops some. Of 60,000 to 90,000 clones listed, around 85% are singletons. Sample: peripheral blood. These receptors all stem from a woman aged 80 or over with active or convalescent COVID-19.

The count of this clone is one. This chain links TRBV6-2 or TRBV6-3 with TRBJ1-3, with D hard to call. V was shortened by 0 bases and J by 0 bases, with 3 bases between the two germline ends. Germline CDR1 reads MNHEY; CDR2 reads SVGEGT. The CDR3 is 14 amino acids. CDR3 bases: TGTGCCAGCAGTTACTCCGGCTCTGGAAACACCATATATTTT. This gives the protein CASSYSGSGNTIYF.

The J gene is TRBJ2-7, the V gene TRBV20-1, with D possibly TRBD1 on 5 matching bases. The CDR3 loop spans 13 amino acids. Germline loops: CDR1 DFQATT, CDR2 SNEGSKA (reference sequence). The V end was cut by 5 bases, the J end by 2 bases, with 13 bases between. CDR3 region: CSAGGALAYEQYF. CDR3 nucleotides: TGCAGTGCTGGTGGGGCCTTAGCCTACGAGCAGTACTTC.

V is TRBV27 and J is TRBJ2-1; 8 positions match TRBD2. Germline V lookup: CDR1 MNHEY, CDR2 SMNVEV (reference sequence). Germline trimming cut 5 bases from V and 7 bases from J; bases unmatched to any gene: 7. The CDR3 loop spans 14 amino acids. CDR3 DNA sequence: TGTGCCAGCAGTCGAGCGGGAGTCCGGAATGAGCAGTTCTTC. Translating it yields CASSRAGVRNEQFF.

V and J are TRBV7-9 and TRBJ1-2, with 12 bases that match TRBD1. The V segment lost 3 bases and the J segment 12 bases; nucleotides outside the gene matches: 11. The germline gives CDR1 SEHNR, CDR2 FQNEAQ (reference sequence). CDR3 length: 15 amino acids. This CDR3 is CASSFAGTGGPGNTF. The CDR3 DNA reads as TGTGCCAGCAGCTTTGCCGGGACAGGGGGCCCGGGCAACACCTTC.

The chain links TRBV1 to TRBJ2-7; TRBD1, the D gene given by the table, was not confirmed from the DNA. TRBV1 is described as a pseudogene. This CDR3 contains 17 residues. The CDR3, as DNA: TGCACCAGCAGCCAAGGGTGGGACAGTGGGATCTCCTACGAGCAGTACTTC. Translated, it gives CTSSQGWDSGISYEQYF.

The chain carries TRBV28 and TRBJ1-2; D might be TRBD1 (6 bases). The CDR3 covers 14 residues. Germline V gene lookup returns CDR1 MDHEN and CDR2 SYDVKM. V was clipped by 6 bases and J by 4 bases, with 15 bases between them. CDR3 DNA sequence: TGTGCCAGCAGCCGTGGTTGGGGGCTCTATGGCTACACCTTC. Residues: CASSRGWGLYGYTF.

The rearrangement links TRBV25-1 to TRBJ1-6; D is undetermined. The CDR3 contains 14 residues. Looked up from germline, CDR1 is MGHDK and CDR2 is SYGVNS. Deletions cut 8 bases from V and 7 bases from J, with 15 bases between. The CDR3 coding sequence is TGTGCCAGCTCGCTCGAAGTGAGCAATTCACCCCTCCACTTT. Its protein is CASSLEVSNSPLHF.

The V call is TRBV7-2, the J call TRBJ1-2; tentative D call: TRBD1 (6 bases). Germline V gene data show CDR1 as SGHTA and CDR2 as FQGNSA. The CDR3 consists of 14 residues. V lost 2 bases and J lost 4, with 11 bases in between. The CDR3, as DNA: TGTGCCAGCAGCTTATCAGGGGTTCTCTATGGCTACACCTTC. This gives the protein CASSLSGVLYGYTF.

On this clone itself: The germline gene is not matched at one end of the junction; a read error may be the cause. The chain is built from TRBV7-3 and TRBJ2-2; D might be TRBD1 (6 bases). Per the germline V gene, CDR1 is SGHTA and CDR2 is FQGTGA. The CDR3 is 16 amino acids. The CDR3: CASSSQAGANIGELFF. CDR3 sequence (DNA): TGTGCCAGCAGCTCGCAAGCAGGGGCGAACATCGGGGAGCTGTTTTTT.

The chain couples TRBV27 to TRBJ1-2; 8 nucleotides align to TRBD1. Germline CDR1 is MNHEY and CDR2 is SMNVEV (reference sequence). The junction had 4 bases not matched to a gene; V was cut back by 0 bases and J by 4 bases. There are 15 residues in the CDR3. The CDR3 protein is CASSLSSGGPYGYTF. The CDR3 DNA reads TGTGCCAGCAGTTTATCGTCAGGGGGCCCCTATGGCTACACCTTC.

This clone was observed a few times. The chain couples TRBV11-2 to TRBJ2-3, with D perhaps TRBD2 (7 bases). The V end lost 5 bases, the J end lost 5 bases, and 14 bases lay between the germline ends. The CDR3 is 14 amino acids. Germline V CDR1 and CDR2: SGHAT, FQNNGV. As DNA, the CDR3 is TGTGCCAGCAGCACGGGGGCGGGGGAAGATACGCAGTATTTT. It specifies CASSTGAGEDTQYF.

This chain links TRBV30 with TRBJ1-6; 9 nucleotides match TRBD1. The CDR3 spans 14 residues. V gave up 6 bases and J gave up 9 bases; unmatched junction bases: 9. Germline CDR1 and CDR2: GTSNPN and SVGIG (reference sequence). The CDR3 is CACRTGAPLSPLHF. In DNA, the CDR3 is TGTGCCTGCAGGACAGGGGCACCCCTTTCACCCCTCCACTTT.

This chain uses TRBV7-2 with TRBJ2-2; possibly TRBD2 for D (6 bases). V lost 1 base, J lost 4 bases, and 10 bases lay in between. This CDR3 spans 15 amino acids. Germline V CDR1 and CDR2: SGHTA, FQGNSA. The CDR3 DNA sequence: TGTGCCAGCAGCTTAGTTCGCGGGGCCACCGGGGAGCTGTTTTTT. The encoded protein is CASSLVRGATGELFF.

This clone was picked up one time. This rearrangement joins TRBV28 to TRBJ2-7, with 7 bases matching TRBD1. Trimming took 6 bases from V and 9 from J; bases not matched to a gene: 11. The CDR3 contains 13 residues. The germline gives CDR1 MDHEN, CDR2 SYDVKM. The CDR3 bases are TGTGCCAGCAGCCCCGGGACAGCGACCGCGCAGTACTTC. This translates into CASSPGTATAQYF.

The V and J genes are TRBV2 and TRBJ2-3, with TRBD1 matching 7 bases. There are 14 residues in the CDR3. The ends lost 8 bases at V and 1 base at J; junction bases unmatched: 6. Germline V gives CDR1 SNHLY, CDR2 FYNNEI. This CDR3 reads CASGPDRGTDTQYF. The CDR3 DNA reads TGTGCCAGCGGACCTGACAGGGGCACAGATACGCAGTATTTT.

The chain is built from TRBV6-5 and TRBJ1-2, with D maybe TRBD1 (5 bases). The ends were cut back, 4 bases at V and 6 bases at J, with 15 bases in the middle. This CDR3 has 14 residues. Germline loops: CDR1 MNHEY, CDR2 SVGAGI. CDR3 in DNA: TGTGCCAGCAGTTCCCAGACAGTAGGTCATGGCTACACCTTC. Translation gives CASSSQTVGHGYTF.

V gene TRBV19 combines with J gene TRBJ2-7, with 9 nucleotides matching TRBD1. The CDR3 has 16 amino acids. The V segment lost 5 bases and the J segment 7 bases; nucleotides outside the gene matches: 15. Germline V gene sequence: CDR1 LNHDA, CDR2 SQIVND (reference sequence). Here the CDR3 DNA reads TGTGCCAGTAGTCCCCCACCCGGGACAGGGTCCCGAGAGCAGTACTTC. Amino acid sequence: CASSPPPGTGSREQYF.

This chain joins TRBV3-1 (or the pseudogene TRBV3-2) and TRBJ2-3; a possible D gene is TRBD2 (6 bases). V shed 1 base and J shed 3 bases, with 11 bases lying between them. The CDR3 has 15 amino acids. The germline V gene has CDR1 LGHDT and CDR2 YNNKEL (reference sequence). CDR3 nucleotides: TGTGCCAGCAGCCAAGGATCGGGAGTTACAGATACGCAGTATTTT. This encodes CASSQGSGVTDTQYF.

V gene TRBV28 combines with J gene TRBJ2-5, with 8 bases lining up with TRBD1. The V segment lost 6 bases and the J segment 5 bases; nucleotides outside the gene matches: 11. The germline V gene encodes CDR1 MDHEN and CDR2 SYDVKM. The CDR3 is made up of 15 amino acids. This CDR3 reads CASSQWGQERETQYF. The DNA of the CDR3 is TGTGCCAGCAGCCAATGGGGACAGGAAAGGGAGACCCAGTACTTC.

In this sample, this clone turned up a few times. CDR3 sequence (DNA): TGTGCCAGCAGCGCATCGGGGGGTTCGCTAGCCAAAAACATTCAGTACTTC. The encoded protein is CASSASGGSLAKNIQYF. The V gene is TRBV7-2, the J gene TRBJ2-4; 7 positions match TRBD2. The CDR3 extends over 17 amino acids. V shed 5 bases, J shed 0 bases, and the junction held 10 bases outside the gene matches. The V gene's germline CDR1 is SGHTA and CDR2 FQGNSA.

This rearrangement joins TRBV19 to TRBJ2-1; possible D gene TRBD1, 8 bases. The CDR3 runs to 17 residues. CDR1 is LNHDA and CDR2 is SQIVND in the germline V gene (reference sequence). The CDR3 nucleotides read TGTCCCTGTAGTCCCGGGGCGGGGAGGACAGGGAGGGGTGAGCAGTTCTTC. Its translation is CPCSPGAGRTGRGEQFF.

The genes are TRBV4-2 and TRBJ2-5, with 7 positions matching TRBD1. The CDR3 length is 16 residues. The germline V gene encodes CDR1 LGHNA and CDR2 YNFKEQ. Unmatched junction bases numbered 10, after V lost 2 bases and J lost 4 bases. The CDR3 is CASSQMRGLVGETQYF. CDR3 bases: TGTGCCAGCAGCCAAATGAGGGGGCTGGTAGGAGAGACCCAGTACTTC.

J is TRBJ2-3 and V is TRBV10-1, with 7 positions matching TRBD1. CDR1 WNHNN and CDR2 SYGVQD come from the germline V gene (reference sequence). CDR3 length equals 16 residues. Trimming took 0 bases from V and 4 from J; bases not matched to a gene: 7. The CDR3 loop reads CASSESIRGRADTQYF. As DNA, the CDR3 is TGCGCCAGCAGTGAGTCCATTAGGGGGCGGGCAGATACGCAGTATTTT.

The CDR3 DNA reads TGTGCCAGCAGCCGCACAGGGTCTGGGGGCTACACCTTC. As protein: CASSRTGSGGYTF. The chain is built from TRBV7-9 and TRBJ1-2; maybe TRBD1 (6 bases). Trimming cost V 5 bases and J 8 bases, with 15 bases left between them. CDR3 length equals 13 residues. The germline V gene encodes CDR1 SEHNR and CDR2 FQNEAQ (reference sequence).

This chain links TRBV5-4 with TRBJ2-7, with 7 bases identical to TRBD2. The CDR3 sequence is 15 residues long. Germline values: CDR1 SGHNT, CDR2 YYREEE (reference sequence). V lost 0 bases, J lost 2 bases, and 5 bases stayed unmatched. In DNA, the CDR3 is TGTGCCAGCAGCTTGGGACTAGCTTCAGCCTACGAGCAGTACTTC. Its translation: CASSLGLASAYEQYF.